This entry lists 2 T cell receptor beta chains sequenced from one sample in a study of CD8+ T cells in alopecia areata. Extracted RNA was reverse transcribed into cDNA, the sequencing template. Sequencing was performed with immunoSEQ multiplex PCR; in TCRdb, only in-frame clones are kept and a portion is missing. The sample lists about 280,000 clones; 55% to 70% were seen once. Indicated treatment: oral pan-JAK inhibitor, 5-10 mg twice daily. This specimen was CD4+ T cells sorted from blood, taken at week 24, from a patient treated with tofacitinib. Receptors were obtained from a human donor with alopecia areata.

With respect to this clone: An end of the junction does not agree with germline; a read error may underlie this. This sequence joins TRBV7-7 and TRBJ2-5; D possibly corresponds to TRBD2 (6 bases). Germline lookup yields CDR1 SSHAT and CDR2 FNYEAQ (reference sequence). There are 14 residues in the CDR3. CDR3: CASSLGGDGETQYF. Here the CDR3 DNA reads TGTGCTAGCAGCTTAGGAGGGGATGGAGAGACCCAGTACTTC.

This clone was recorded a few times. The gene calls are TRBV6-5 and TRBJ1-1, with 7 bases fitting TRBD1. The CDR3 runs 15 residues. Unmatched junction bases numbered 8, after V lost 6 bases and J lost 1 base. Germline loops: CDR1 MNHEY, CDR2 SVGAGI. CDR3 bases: TGTGCCAGCAGGACACCGGGACAGAGGAACACTGAAGCTTTCTTT. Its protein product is CASRTPGQRNTEAFF.